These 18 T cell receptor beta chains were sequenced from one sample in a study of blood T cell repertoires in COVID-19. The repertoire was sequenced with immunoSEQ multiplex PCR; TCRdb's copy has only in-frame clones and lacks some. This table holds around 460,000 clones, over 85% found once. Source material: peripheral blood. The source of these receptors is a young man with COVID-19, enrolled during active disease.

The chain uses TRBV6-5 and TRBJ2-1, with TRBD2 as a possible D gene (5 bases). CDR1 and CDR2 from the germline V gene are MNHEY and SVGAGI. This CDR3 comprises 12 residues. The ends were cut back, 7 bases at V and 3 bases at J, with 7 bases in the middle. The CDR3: CASTAGYNEQFF. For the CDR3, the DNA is TGTGCCAGCACTGCGGGCTACAATGAGCAGTTCTTC.

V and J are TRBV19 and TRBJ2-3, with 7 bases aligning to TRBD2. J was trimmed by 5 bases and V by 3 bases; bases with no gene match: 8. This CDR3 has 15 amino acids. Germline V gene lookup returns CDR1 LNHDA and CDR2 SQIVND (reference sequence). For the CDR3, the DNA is TGTGCCAGTAGTATGGTTTCCAGCGGGGTAGATACGCAGTATTTT. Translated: CASSMVSSGVDTQYF. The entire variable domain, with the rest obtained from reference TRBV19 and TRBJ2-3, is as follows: DGGITQSPKYLFRKEGQNVTLSCEQNLNHDAMYWYRQDPGQGLRLIYYSQIVNDFQKGDIAEGYSVSREKKESFPLTVTSAQKNPTAFYLCASSMVSSGVDTQYFGPGTRLTVL.

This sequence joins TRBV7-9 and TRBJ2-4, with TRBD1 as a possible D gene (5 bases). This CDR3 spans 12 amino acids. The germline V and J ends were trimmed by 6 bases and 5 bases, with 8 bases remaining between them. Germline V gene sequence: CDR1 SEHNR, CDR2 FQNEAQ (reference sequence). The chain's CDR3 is CASRQDENIQYF. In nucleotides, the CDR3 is TGTGCCAGCAGACAGGATGAAAACATTCAGTACTTC.

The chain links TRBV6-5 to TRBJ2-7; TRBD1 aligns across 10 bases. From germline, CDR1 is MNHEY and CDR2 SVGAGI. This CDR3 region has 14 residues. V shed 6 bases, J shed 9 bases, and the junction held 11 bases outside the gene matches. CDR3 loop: CASSLTGTGEGQYF. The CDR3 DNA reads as TGTGCCAGCAGCCTCACCGGGACAGGGGAGGGGCAGTACTTC.

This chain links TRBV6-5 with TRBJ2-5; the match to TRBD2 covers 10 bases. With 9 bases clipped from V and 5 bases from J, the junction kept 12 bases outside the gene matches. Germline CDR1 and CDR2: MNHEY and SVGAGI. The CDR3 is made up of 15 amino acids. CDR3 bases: TGTGCCAGGGACTTTAGCGGGGGGCCCCTCGAGACCCAGTACTTC. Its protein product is CARDFSGGPLETQYF.

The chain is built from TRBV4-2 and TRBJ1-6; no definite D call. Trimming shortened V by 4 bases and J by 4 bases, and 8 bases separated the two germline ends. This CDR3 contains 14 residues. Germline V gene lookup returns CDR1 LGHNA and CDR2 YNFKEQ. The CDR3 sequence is CASSRDRYNSPLHF. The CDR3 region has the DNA TGTGCCAGCAGCCGAGACCGGTATAATTCACCCCTCCACTTT.

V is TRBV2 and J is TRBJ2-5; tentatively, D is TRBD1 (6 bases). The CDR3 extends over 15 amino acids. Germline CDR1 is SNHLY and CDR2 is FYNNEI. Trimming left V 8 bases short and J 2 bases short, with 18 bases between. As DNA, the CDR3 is TGTGCCAGCCTGAGACAGGTCGTGCAACAAGAGACCCAGTACTTC. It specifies CASLRQVVQQETQYF.

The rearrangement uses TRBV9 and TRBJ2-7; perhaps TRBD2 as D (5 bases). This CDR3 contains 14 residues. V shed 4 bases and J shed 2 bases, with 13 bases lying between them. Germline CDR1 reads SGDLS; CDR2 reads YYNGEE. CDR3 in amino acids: CASSSGSGTYEQYF. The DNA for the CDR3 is TGTGCCAGCAGCTCGGGATCTGGAACCTACGAGCAGTACTTC.

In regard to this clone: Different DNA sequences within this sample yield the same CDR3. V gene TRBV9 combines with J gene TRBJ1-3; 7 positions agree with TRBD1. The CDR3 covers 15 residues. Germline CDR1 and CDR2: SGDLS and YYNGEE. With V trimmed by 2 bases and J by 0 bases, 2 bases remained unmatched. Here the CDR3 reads CASSVGTASGNTIYF. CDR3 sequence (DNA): TGTGCCAGCAGCGTCGGGACAGCCTCTGGAAACACCATATATTTT.

This chain's CDR3 is CASRRAAGHYEQYF. The CDR3, as DNA: TGCGCCAGCAGGAGGGCAGCGGGACACTACGAGCAGTACTTC. The chain recombines TRBV5-1 with TRBJ2-7; a possible D gene is TRBD2 (7 bases). The V end lost 5 bases, the J end lost 3 bases, and 15 bases lay between the germline ends. The CDR3 runs 14 residues. Germline CDR1 SGHRS, CDR2 YFSETQ.

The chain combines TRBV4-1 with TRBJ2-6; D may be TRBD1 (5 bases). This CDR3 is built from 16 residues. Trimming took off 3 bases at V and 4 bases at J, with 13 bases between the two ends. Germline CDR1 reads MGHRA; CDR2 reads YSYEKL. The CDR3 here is CASSQSTGAGANVLTF. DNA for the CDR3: TGCGCCAGCAGCCAGAGCACAGGAGCCGGGGCCAACGTCCTGACTTTC.

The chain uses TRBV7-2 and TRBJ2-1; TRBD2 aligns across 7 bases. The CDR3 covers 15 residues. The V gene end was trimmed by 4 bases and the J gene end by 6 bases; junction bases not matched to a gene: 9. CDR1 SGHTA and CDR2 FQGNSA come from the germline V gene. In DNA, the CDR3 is TGTGCCAGCAGCTCTTCAGCGGGATCTGGCAATGAGCAGTTCTTC. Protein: CASSSSAGSGNEQFF.

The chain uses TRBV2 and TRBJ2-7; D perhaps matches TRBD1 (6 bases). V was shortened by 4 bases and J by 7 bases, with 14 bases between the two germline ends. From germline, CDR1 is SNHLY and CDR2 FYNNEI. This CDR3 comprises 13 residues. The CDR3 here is CASSAGVGGEQYF. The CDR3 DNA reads TGTGCCAGCAGTGCAGGGGTAGGAGGTGAGCAGTACTTC.

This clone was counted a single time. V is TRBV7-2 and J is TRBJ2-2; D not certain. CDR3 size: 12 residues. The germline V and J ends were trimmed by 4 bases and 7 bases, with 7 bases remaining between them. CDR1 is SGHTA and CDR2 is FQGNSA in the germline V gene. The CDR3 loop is CASSWSGGELFF. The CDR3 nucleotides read TGTGCCAGCAGCTGGAGTGGCGGGGAGCTGTTTTTT.

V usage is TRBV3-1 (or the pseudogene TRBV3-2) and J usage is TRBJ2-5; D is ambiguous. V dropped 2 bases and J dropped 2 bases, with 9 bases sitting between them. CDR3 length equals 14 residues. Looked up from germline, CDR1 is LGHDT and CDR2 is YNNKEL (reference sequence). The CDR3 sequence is CASSQLGAQETQYF. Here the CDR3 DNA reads TGTGCCAGCAGCCAACTCGGAGCTCAAGAGACCCAGTACTTC.

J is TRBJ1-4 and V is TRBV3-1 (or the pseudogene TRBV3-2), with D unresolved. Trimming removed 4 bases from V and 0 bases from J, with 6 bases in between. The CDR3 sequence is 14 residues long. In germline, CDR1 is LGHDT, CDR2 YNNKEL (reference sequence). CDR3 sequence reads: CASSRAATNEKLFF. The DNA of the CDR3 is TGTGCCAGCAGCCGGGCTGCAACTAATGAAAAACTGTTTTTT.

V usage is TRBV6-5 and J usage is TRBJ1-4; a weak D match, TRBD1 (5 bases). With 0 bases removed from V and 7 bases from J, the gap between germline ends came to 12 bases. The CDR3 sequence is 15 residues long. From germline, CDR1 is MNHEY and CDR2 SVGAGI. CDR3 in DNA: TGTGCCAGCAGTTACTCGAACCAGGGAGGTGAAAAACTGTTTTTT. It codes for CASSYSNQGGEKLFF.

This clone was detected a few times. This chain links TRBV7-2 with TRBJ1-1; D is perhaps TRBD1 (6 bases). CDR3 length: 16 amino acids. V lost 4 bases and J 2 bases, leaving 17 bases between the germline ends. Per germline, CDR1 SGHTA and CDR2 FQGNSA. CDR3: CASSSEGGVINTEAFF. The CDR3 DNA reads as TGTGCCAGCAGCTCGGAGGGGGGGGTTATAAACACTGAAGCTTTCTTT.